This T cell receptor (beta chain) was captured in a study of a mutant IDH1 vaccine in newly diagnosed glioma (dated by TCRdb to about 2021). Study-wide context: Patients received eight vaccinations in weeks 1, 3, 5, 7, 11, 15, 19 and 23, corresponding to visits V03 through V10. Vaccination started 4-6 weeks after radiotherapy alone, or was given together with temozolomide cycles in the groups whose treatment included chemotherapy. Of the 25 to 40 treated patients, about 60% were male and 37.5% were female, and the mean age was approximately 37 years. Before enrollment, patients had received standard therapy of radiotherapy alone, temozolomide alone, or radiochemotherapy with temozolomide; most received the combination. Peripheral blood was drawn at six visits: V03 (baseline), V05, V07, V10, V12 and V13. Longitudinal TCRB deep sequencing was done for fewer than 30 treated patients, wherever samples were available for exploratory analyses.

The time point label, as the study defines it: week 23, last vaccination. Every vaccine dose consisted of 300 ug of a 20-mer mutant IDH1 peptide in Montanide, administered subcutaneously together with topical imiquimod. Donors had newly diagnosed WHO grade 3 or 4 IDH1-mutant astrocytomas with loss of nuclear ATRX. The samples were drawn from NOA16, a multicentre, single-arm, open-label phase I trial in Germany that tested a mutant IDH1 peptide vaccine in humans for the first time. Genomic DNA for TCRB sequencing was extracted from EDTA blood using the DNeasy Blood and Tissue Kit. The library was generated by the immunoSEQ multiplex PCR assay. Rearranged TCR beta chain sequences were amplified using the hsTCRB Kit according to the manufacturer's protocol. An Illumina MiSeq was used to sequence the TCRB libraries. On the study's bioinformatics: The kit vendor's proprietary platform handled demultiplexing, trimming and gene mapping. TCRdb provides this immuneACCESS table in a form limited to in-frame rearrangements. Some clones are lacking; in checked studies, under half of them reflect an unresolved V gene, and why the rest are absent is not known. Clone size and the V and J calls come from that table; the DNA yielded D and trimming. This sample comprises about 20,000 clones, around 80% of them detected only once. The ten largest clonotypes hold roughly 13% of the sample.

The paper as a whole reports these results and caveats: No apparent relationship was observed between pseudoprogression and alterations in the top peripheral T cell clonotypes detected by TCRB sequencing. Immune responses induced by the vaccine were seen in 93.3% of patients across multiple MHC alleles. PBMC samples for TCRB deep sequencing were selected based on availability. The authors stated that sample limitations prevented analyses of patient blood samples from being reproduced.

Comment on this clone: Its antigen is not yet known. No much larger clone exists at a distance of one base, and base qualities are not known.

Trimming accounts for 5 bases at V and 0 bases at J, while the number of junction bases matched to no gene is 3. The CDR3 starts with the cysteine, ends with the phenylalanine, and has 14 residues. Only the CDR3 region is kept as DNA, spanning 42 bases read in frame from base 1. CDR1 and CDR2 are drawn from the germline V gene: SGHTA, FQGNSA. The source material was PBMCs, sampled from a glioma patient whose treatment included an IDH1 peptide vaccine. The sequence links TRBV7-2 to TRBJ2-7; TRBD2 agrees with 8 junctional bases. The sequence came from a man aged 30 to 39 with glioma. The base sequence is TGTGCCAGCAGCAACGGACTAGCCTCCTACGAGCAGTACTTC. Its protein reads: CASSNGLASYEQYF.